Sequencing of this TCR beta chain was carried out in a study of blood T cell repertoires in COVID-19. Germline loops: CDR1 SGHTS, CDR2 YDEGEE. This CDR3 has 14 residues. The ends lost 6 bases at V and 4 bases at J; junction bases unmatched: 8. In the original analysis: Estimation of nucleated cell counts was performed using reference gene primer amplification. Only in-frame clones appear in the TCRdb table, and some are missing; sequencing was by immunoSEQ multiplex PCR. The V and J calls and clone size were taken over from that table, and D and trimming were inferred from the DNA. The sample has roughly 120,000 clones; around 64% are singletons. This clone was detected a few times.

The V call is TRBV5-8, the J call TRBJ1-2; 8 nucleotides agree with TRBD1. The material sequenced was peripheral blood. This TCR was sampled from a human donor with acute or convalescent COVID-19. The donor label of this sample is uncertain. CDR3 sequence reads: CASTERGQVYGYTF. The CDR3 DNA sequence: TGTGCCAGCACCGAAAGGGGACAGGTCTATGGCTACACCTTC.